This TCR beta chain was sequenced in a study of blood T cell repertoires in COVID-19. Across the study: Italy, Spain and the United States were the sources of the convalescent and acute COVID-19 samples. From T cells, B-cell-depleted T cells, or PBMCs came the material, which was cDNA or gDNA.

The CDR3 is made up of 16 amino acids. V was pared by 2 bases and J by 0 bases, with 13 bases between. Looked up from germline, CDR1 is ENHRY and CDR2 is SYGVKD. TCRdb's table, derived via immunoSEQ multiplex PCR, lists solely in-frame clones and lacks some. The sample lists more than 110,000 clones; 75% to 90% were seen once. The TCR originated in a woman at least 80 years old with acute or convalescent COVID-19. The rearrangement uses TRBV10-3 and TRBJ1-1; D is unresolved. Sequenced input: peripheral blood. This chain's CDR3 is CAISEAGDRMNTEAFF. DNA of the CDR3: TGTGCCATCAGTGAGGCGGGAGATCGAATGAACACTGAAGCTTTCTTT.